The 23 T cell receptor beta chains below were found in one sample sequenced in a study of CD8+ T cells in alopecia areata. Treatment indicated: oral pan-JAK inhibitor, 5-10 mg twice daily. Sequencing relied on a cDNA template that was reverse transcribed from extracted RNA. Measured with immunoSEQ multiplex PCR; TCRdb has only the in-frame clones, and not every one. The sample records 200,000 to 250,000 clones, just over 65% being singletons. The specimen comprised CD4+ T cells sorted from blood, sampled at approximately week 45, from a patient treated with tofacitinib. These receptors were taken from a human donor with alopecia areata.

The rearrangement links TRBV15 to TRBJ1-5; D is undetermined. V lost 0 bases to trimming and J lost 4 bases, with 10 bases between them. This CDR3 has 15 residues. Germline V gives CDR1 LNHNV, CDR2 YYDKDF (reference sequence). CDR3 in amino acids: CATSRDPLGNQPQHF. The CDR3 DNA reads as TGTGCCACCAGCAGAGATCCCTTGGGGAATCAGCCCCAGCATTTT.

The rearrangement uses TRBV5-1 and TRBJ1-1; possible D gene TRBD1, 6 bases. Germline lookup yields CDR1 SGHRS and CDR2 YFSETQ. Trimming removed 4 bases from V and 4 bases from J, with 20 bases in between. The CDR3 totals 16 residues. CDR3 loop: CASSLRPTQDSTEAFF. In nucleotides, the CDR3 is TGCGCCAGCAGCCTGAGACCAACACAGGACAGCACTGAAGCTTTCTTT.

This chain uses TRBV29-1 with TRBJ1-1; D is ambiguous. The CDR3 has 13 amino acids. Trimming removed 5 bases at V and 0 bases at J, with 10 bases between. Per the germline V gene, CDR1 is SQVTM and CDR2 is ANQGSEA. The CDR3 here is CSVQLGLNTEAFF. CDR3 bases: TGCAGCGTTCAGCTGGGGTTGAACACTGAAGCTTTCTTT.

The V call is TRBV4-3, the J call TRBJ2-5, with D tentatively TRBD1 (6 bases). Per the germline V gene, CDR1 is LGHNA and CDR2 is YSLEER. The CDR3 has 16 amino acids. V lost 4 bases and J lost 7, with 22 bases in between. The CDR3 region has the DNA TGCGCCAGCAGCCCCACAGGGAGTACGGGTATTGGGACCCAGTACTTC. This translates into CASSPTGSTGIGTQYF.

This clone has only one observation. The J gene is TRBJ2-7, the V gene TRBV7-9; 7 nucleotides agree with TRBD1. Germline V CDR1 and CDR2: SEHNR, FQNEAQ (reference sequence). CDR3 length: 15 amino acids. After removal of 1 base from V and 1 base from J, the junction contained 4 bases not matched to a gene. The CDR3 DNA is TGTGCCAGCAGCTTAGACGGGACAGCTTCCTACGAGCAGTACTTC. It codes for CASSLDGTASYEQYF.

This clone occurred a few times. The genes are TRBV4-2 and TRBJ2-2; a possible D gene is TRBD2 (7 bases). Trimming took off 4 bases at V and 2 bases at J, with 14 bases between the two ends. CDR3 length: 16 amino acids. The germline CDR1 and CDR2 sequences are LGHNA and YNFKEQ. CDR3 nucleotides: TGTGCCAGCAGCCGGGAGGGGGGCGCAAACACCGGGGAGCTGTTTTTT. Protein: CASSREGGANTGELFF.

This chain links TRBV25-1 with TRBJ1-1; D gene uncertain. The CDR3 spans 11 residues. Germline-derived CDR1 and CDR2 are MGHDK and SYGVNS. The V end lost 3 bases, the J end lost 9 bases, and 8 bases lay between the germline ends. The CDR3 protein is CASSDLHKAFF. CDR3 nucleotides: TGTGCCAGCAGTGACCTCCACAAAGCTTTCTTT.

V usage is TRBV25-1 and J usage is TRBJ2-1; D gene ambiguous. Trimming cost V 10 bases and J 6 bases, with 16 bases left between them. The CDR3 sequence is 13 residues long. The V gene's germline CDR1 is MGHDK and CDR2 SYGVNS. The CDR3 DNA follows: TGTGCCACCGGTGGGGAAACCCTCAATGAGCAGTTCTTC. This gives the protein CATGGETLNEQFF.

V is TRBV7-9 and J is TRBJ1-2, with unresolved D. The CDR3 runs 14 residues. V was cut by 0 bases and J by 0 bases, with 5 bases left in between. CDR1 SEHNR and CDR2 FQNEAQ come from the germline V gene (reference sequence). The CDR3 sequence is CASSLAEPNYGYTF. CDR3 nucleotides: TGTGCCAGCAGCTTAGCGGAACCTAACTATGGCTACACCTTC.

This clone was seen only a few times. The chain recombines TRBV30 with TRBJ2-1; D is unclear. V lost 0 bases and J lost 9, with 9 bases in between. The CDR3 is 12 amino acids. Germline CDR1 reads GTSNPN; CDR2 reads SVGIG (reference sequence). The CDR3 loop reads CAWSVKSSEQFF. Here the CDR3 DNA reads TGTGCCTGGAGTGTAAAATCAAGTGAGCAGTTCTTC.

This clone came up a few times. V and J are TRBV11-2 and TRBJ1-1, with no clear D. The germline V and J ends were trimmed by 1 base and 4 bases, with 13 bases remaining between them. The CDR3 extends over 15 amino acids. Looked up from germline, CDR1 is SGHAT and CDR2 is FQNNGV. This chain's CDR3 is CASSLATGRTTEAFF. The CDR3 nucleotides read TGTGCCAGCAGCTTAGCGACCGGTAGGACCACTGAAGCTTTCTTT.

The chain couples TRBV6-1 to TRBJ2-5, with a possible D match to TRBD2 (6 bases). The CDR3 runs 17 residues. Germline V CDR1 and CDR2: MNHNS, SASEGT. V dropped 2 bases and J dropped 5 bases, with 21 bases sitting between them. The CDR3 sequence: CASSELDFAGLGETQYF. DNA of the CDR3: TGTGCCAGCAGTGAACTGGATTTCGCGGGGTTGGGGGAGACCCAGTACTTC.

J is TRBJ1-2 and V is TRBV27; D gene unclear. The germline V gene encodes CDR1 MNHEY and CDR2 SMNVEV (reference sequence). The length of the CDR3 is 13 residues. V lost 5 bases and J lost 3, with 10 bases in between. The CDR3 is CASSPRVDYGYTF. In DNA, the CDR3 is TGTGCCAGCAGTCCGAGGGTTGACTATGGCTACACCTTC.

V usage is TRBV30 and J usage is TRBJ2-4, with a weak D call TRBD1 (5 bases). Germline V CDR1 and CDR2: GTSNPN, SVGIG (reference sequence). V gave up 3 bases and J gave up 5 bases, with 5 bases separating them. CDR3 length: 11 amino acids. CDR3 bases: TGTGCCTGGAGCAGGGAAAACATTCAGTACTTC. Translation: CAWSRENIQYF.

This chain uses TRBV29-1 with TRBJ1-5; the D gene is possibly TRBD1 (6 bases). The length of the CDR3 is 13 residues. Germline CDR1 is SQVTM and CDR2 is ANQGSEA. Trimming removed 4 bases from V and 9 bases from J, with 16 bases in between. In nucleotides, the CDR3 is TGCAGCGTTGGAGAGGGGGGAACGAGGCCCCAGCATTTT. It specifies CSVGEGGTRPQHF.

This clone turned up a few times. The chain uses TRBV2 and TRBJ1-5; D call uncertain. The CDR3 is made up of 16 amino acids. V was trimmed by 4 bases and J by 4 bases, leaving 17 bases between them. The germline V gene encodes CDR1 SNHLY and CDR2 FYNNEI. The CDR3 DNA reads TGTGCCAGCAGTGGTGCGGCAGCCGAGGTGAATCAGCCCCAGCATTTT. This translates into CASSGAAAEVNQPQHF.

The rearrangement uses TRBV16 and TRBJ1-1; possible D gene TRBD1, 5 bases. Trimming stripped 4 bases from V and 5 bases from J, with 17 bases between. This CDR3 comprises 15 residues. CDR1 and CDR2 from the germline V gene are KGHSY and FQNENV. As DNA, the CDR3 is TGTGCCAGCAGCCTAACTTCCCAGGGCGGGACTGAAGCTTTCTTT. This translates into CASSLTSQGGTEAFF.

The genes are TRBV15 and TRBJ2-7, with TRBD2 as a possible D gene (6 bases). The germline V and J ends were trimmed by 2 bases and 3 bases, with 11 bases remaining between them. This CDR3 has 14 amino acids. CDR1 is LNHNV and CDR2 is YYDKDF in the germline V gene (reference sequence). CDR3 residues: CATSRRDSNYEQYF. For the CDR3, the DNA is TGTGCCACCAGCAGAAGGGACTCAAACTACGAGCAGTACTTC.

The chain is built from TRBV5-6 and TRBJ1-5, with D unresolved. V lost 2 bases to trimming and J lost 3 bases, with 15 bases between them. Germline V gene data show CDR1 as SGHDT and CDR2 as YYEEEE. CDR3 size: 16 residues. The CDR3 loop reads CASSFSPGLINQPQHF. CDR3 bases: TGTGCCAGCAGCTTCAGCCCCGGACTTATCAATCAGCCCCAGCATTTT.

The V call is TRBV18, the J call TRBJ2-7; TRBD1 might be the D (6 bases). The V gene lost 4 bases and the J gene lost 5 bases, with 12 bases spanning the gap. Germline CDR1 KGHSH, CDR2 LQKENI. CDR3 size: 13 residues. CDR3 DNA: TGTGCCAGCTCACGATCAGGGGATAACGAGCAGTACTTC. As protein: CASSRSGDNEQYF.

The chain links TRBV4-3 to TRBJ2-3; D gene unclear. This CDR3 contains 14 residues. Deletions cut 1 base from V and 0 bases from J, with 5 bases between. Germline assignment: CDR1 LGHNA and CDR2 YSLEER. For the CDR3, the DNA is TGCGCCAGCAGCCAAGTAGGTAGCACAGATACGCAGTATTTT. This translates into CASSQVGSTDTQYF.

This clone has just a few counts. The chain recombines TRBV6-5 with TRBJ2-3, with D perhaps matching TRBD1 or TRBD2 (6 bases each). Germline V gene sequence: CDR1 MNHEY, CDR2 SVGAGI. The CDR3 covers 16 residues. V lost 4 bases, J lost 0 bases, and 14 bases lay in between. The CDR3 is CASSSGASYSTDTQYF. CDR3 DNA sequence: TGTGCCAGCAGTTCGGGGGCCAGTTACAGCACAGATACGCAGTATTTT.

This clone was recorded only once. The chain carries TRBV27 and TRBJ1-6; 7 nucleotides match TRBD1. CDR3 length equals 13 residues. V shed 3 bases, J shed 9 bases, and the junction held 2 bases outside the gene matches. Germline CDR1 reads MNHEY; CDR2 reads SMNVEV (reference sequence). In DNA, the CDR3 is TGTGCCAGCAGTTTCCAGGGGGTTTCACCCCTCCACTTT. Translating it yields CASSFQGVSPLHF.